Listed below are T cell receptor beta chains from one sample, sequenced in a study of blood T cell repertoires in COVID-19. Produced via immunoSEQ multiplex PCR; TCRdb's table is partial and in-frame only. The table includes around 67,000 clones, roughly four fifths detected once. The material sequenced was peripheral blood. The origin of the receptors is a man between 65 and 85 years old with acute or convalescent COVID-19. CDR3s include the opening cysteine and the closing phenylalanine or tryptophan. D genes are given only for firm matches. The size entry is marked missing in some rows and otherwise reads once, few, many or a size class.

D gene: -; clone size: -; V gene: TRBV6-5; CDR3 length: 14; J gene: TRBJ2-7; CDR3 protein: CASSSPRGSYEQYF; CDR3 DNA: TGTGCCAGCAGTTCGCCACGGGGGTCCTACGAGCAGTACTTC
D gene: TRBD1; clone size: -; V gene: TRBV9; CDR3 length: 14; J gene: TRBJ2-7; CDR3 protein: CASSATGQGIEQYF; CDR3 DNA: TGTGCCAGCAGCGCTACGGGACAGGGAATCGAGCAGTACTTC
D gene: -; clone size: -; V gene: TRBV2; CDR3 length: 15; J gene: TRBJ1-5; CDR3 protein: CASSEDSSLGQPQHF; CDR3 DNA: TGTGCCAGCAGTGAAGACAGTTCCCTCGGTCAGCCCCAGCATTTT
D gene: -; clone size: -; V gene: TRBV19; CDR3 length: 15; J gene: TRBJ1-1; CDR3 protein: CASSIFSRWNTEAFF; CDR3 DNA: TGTGCCAGTAGTATCTTCTCCAGGTGGAACACTGAAGCTTTCTTT
D gene: -; clone size: -; V gene: TRBV27; CDR3 length: 14; J gene: TRBJ1-3; CDR3 protein: CASSLSLGGGNIYF; CDR3 DNA: TGTGCCAGCAGTCTTTCCTTAGGGGGGGGCAACATATATTTT
D gene: -; clone size: -; V gene: TRBV19; CDR3 length: 16; J gene: TRBJ1-5; CDR3 protein: CASSMLRLISNQPQHF; CDR3 DNA: TGTGCCAGTAGTATGTTGCGACTGATTAGCAATCAGCCCCAGCATTTT
D gene: -; clone size: once; V gene: TRBV9; CDR3 length: 14; J gene: TRBJ2-7; CDR3 protein: CASSVGAISYEQYF; CDR3 DNA: TGTGCCAGCAGCGTAGGGGCTATCTCCTACGAGCAGTACTTC
D gene: -; clone size: -; V gene: TRBV7-9; CDR3 length: 13; J gene: TRBJ1-1; CDR3 protein: CASSLQDSNEAFF; CDR3 DNA: TGTGCCAGCAGCTTACAGGACAGTAACGAAGCTTTCTTT
D gene: -; clone size: -; V gene: TRBV19; CDR3 length: 13; J gene: TRBJ2-2; CDR3 protein: CASSIGWAGELFF; CDR3 DNA: TGTGCCAGTAGTATCGGGTGGGCCGGGGAGCTGTTTTTT
D gene: TRBD2; clone size: -; V gene: TRBV5-1; CDR3 length: 19; J gene: TRBJ2-6; CDR3 protein: CASSLQPAGGRSGANVLTF; CDR3 DNA: TGCGCCAGCAGCCTACAGCCAGCGGGAGGGCGTTCTGGGGCCAACGTCCTGACTTTC
D gene: TRBD1; clone size: -; V gene: TRBV5-6; CDR3 length: 16; J gene: TRBJ1-1; CDR3 protein: CASTPLPGQGDTEAFF; CDR3 DNA: TGTGCCAGCACCCCATTACCGGGACAGGGCGACACTGAAGCTTTCTTT
D gene: -; clone size: -; V gene: TRBV12-3/TRBV12-4; CDR3 length: 13; J gene: TRBJ1-5; CDR3 protein: CASSLRGTGPQHF; CDR3 DNA: TGTGCCAGCAGTTTAAGGGGAACAGGGCCCCAGCATTTT
D gene: -; clone size: -; V gene: TRBV5-1; CDR3 length: 13; J gene: TRBJ1-6; CDR3 protein: CASSLDSNSPLHF; CDR3 DNA: TGCGCCAGCAGCTTGGACTCTAATTCACCCCTCCACTTT
D gene: TRBD2; clone size: many; V gene: TRBV13; CDR3 length: 16; J gene: TRBJ2-2; CDR3 protein: CASSLTSGANTGELFF; CDR3 DNA: TGTGCCAGCAGCCTCACTAGCGGGGCGAACACCGGGGAGCTGTTTTTT
D gene: -; clone size: -; V gene: TRBV27; CDR3 length: 15; J gene: TRBJ2-5; CDR3 protein: CASSSRLGSLETQYF; CDR3 DNA: TGTGCCAGCAGTTCCCGACTCGGCTCGCTGGAGACCCAGTACTTC
D gene: -; clone size: -; V gene: TRBV27; CDR3 length: 15; J gene: TRBJ1-5; CDR3 protein: CASSSASLYNQPQHF; CDR3 DNA: TGTGCCAGCAGCAGCGCGTCGCTATACAATCAGCCCCAGCATTTT
D gene: -; clone size: -; V gene: TRBV5-4; CDR3 length: 16; J gene: TRBJ2-6; CDR3 protein: CASSANPGSGANVLTF; CDR3 DNA: TGTGCCAGCAGCGCGAACCCCGGCTCTGGGGCCAACGTCCTGACTTTC
D gene: TRBD1; clone size: -; V gene: TRBV28; CDR3 length: 15; J gene: TRBJ2-4; CDR3 protein: CASSFIQGDRNIQYF; CDR3 DNA: TGTGCCAGCAGTTTCATTCAGGGGGATAGAAACATTCAGTACTTC
D gene: -; clone size: -; V gene: TRBV27; CDR3 length: 16; J gene: TRBJ2-2; CDR3 protein: CASSPSFRAGTGELFF; CDR3 DNA: TGTGCCAGCAGTCCTTCTTTCCGGGCGGGCACCGGGGAGCTGTTTTTT
D gene: TRBD2; clone size: -; V gene: TRBV29-1; CDR3 length: 16; J gene: TRBJ2-3; CDR3 protein: CSVEAPTSGGTDTQYF; CDR3 DNA: TGCAGCGTTGAAGCCCCAACTAGCGGGGGGACAGATACGCAGTATTTT
D gene: -; clone size: -; V gene: TRBV19; CDR3 length: 15; J gene: TRBJ2-3; CDR3 protein: CASSKPSRGTDTQYF; CDR3 DNA: TGTGCCAGTAGTAAACCTAGCCGTGGCACAGATACGCAGTATTTT
D gene: -; clone size: -; V gene: TRBV2; CDR3 length: 13; J gene: TRBJ1-1; CDR3 protein: CASSGYRDTEAFF; CDR3 DNA: TGTGCCAGCAGTGGGTACAGGGACACTGAAGCTTTCTTT
D gene: TRBD1; clone size: -; V gene: TRBV6-5; CDR3 length: 13; J gene: TRBJ1-4; CDR3 protein: CASRLTGVGELFF; CDR3 DNA: TGTGCCAGCAGGTTAACAGGGGTAGGAGAACTGTTTTTT
D gene: -; clone size: -; V gene: TRBV14; CDR3 length: 15; J gene: TRBJ2-2; CDR3 protein: CASSQAGPRGGELFF; CDR3 DNA: TGTGCCAGCAGCCAAGCGGGCCCAAGGGGCGGGGAGCTGTTTTTT
D gene: TRBD1; clone size: -; V gene: TRBV19; CDR3 length: 15; J gene: TRBJ1-1; CDR3 protein: CASSPQQGTSTEAFF; CDR3 DNA: TGTGCCAGTAGCCCTCAACAGGGGACCTCCACTGAAGCTTTCTTT
D gene: TRBD1; clone size: -; V gene: TRBV11-2; CDR3 length: 15; J gene: TRBJ1-6; CDR3 protein: CATRTGSSYNSPLHF; CDR3 DNA: TGTGCCACTCGGACAGGGAGCTCCTATAATTCACCCCTCCACTTT
D gene: TRBD1; clone size: -; V gene: TRBV6-6; CDR3 length: 16; J gene: TRBJ2-7; CDR3 protein: CASSYSAGQGTDEQYF; CDR3 DNA: TGTGCCAGCAGTTACTCGGCGGGACAGGGGACCGACGAGCAGTACTTC
D gene: -; clone size: -; V gene: TRBV4-3; CDR3 length: 15; J gene: TRBJ1-2; CDR3 protein: CASSQASGTAHGYTF; CDR3 DNA: TGCGCCAGCAGCCAAGCGAGTGGGACTGCTCATGGCTACACCTTC
D gene: TRBD2; clone size: -; V gene: TRBV7-7; CDR3 length: 17; J gene: TRBJ2-1; CDR3 protein: CASSLKGWASGMNEQFF; CDR3 DNA: TGTGCTAGCAGCTTAAAGGGGTGGGCTAGCGGGATGAATGAGCAGTTCTTC
D gene: -; clone size: -; V gene: TRBV2; CDR3 length: 14; J gene: TRBJ1-5; CDR3 protein: CASTLGLSNQPQHF; CDR3 DNA: TGTGCCAGCACCCTGGGGCTTAGCAATCAGCCCCAGCATTTT
D gene: TRBD2; clone size: few; V gene: TRBV2; CDR3 length: 15; J gene: TRBJ2-2; CDR3 protein: CASGGGNVGTGELFF; CDR3 DNA: TGTGCCAGCGGGGGAGGGAACGTCGGCACCGGGGAGCTGTTTTTT
D gene: TRBD2; clone size: -; V gene: TRBV7-6; CDR3 length: 16; J gene: TRBJ2-2; CDR3 protein: CASRPGGGTNTGELFF; CDR3 DNA: TGTGCCAGCAGGCCCGGGGGGGGAACAAACACCGGGGAGCTGTTTTTT
D gene: TRBD1; clone size: few; V gene: TRBV7-2; CDR3 length: 15; J gene: TRBJ1-6; CDR3 protein: CASSPRTGDNSPLHF; CDR3 DNA: TGTGCCAGCAGCCCCCGGACAGGGGATAATTCACCCCTCCACTTT
D gene: -; clone size: -; V gene: TRBV9; CDR3 length: 14; J gene: TRBJ2-3; CDR3 protein: CASSVQGGTDTQYF; CDR3 DNA: TGTGCCAGCAGCGTCCAAGGCGGGACAGATACGCAGTATTTT
D gene: TRBD1; clone size: -; V gene: TRBV5-1; CDR3 length: 15; J gene: TRBJ2-2; CDR3 protein: CASSWRTGTTGELFF; CDR3 DNA: TGCGCCAGCAGCTGGCGGACAGGGACGACCGGGGAGCTGTTTTTT
D gene: TRBD2; clone size: -; V gene: TRBV6-4; CDR3 length: 17; J gene: TRBJ2-1; CDR3 protein: CASSEVLGGGPYNEQFF; CDR3 DNA: TGTGCCAGCAGTGAGGTCCTTGGCGGGGGGCCCTACAATGAGCAGTTCTTC
D gene: TRBD1; clone size: -; V gene: TRBV29-1; CDR3 length: 13; J gene: TRBJ1-4; CDR3 protein: CSVEETGYEKLFF; CDR3 DNA: TGCAGCGTTGAGGAGACAGGGTATGAAAAACTGTTTTTT
D gene: -; clone size: many; V gene: TRBV12-3/TRBV12-4; CDR3 length: 13; J gene: TRBJ2-5; CDR3 protein: CASSLGLEETQYF; CDR3 DNA: TGTGCCAGCAGTTTAGGACTCGAAGAGACCCAGTACTTC
D gene: TRBD2; clone size: -; V gene: TRBV6-2/TRBV6-3; CDR3 length: 14; J gene: TRBJ2-7; CDR3 protein: CASSRTSGVWEQYF; CDR3 DNA: TGTGCCAGCAGCCGGACTAGCGGGGTCTGGGAGCAGTACTTC
D gene: TRBD2; clone size: -; V gene: TRBV28; CDR3 length: 15; J gene: TRBJ2-2; CDR3 protein: CASTLPPSGSGELFF; CDR3 DNA: TGTGCCAGCACCCTACCCCCTAGCGGGAGCGGGGAGCTGTTTTTT
D gene: -; clone size: -; V gene: TRBV5-5; CDR3 length: 12; J gene: TRBJ1-4; CDR3 protein: CASSLMAEKLFF; CDR3 DNA: TGTGCCAGCAGCTTGATGGCTGAAAAACTGTTTTTT
D gene: -; clone size: -; V gene: TRBV5-1; CDR3 length: 13; J gene: TRBJ2-2; CDR3 protein: CASSLGGTGELFF; CDR3 DNA: TGCGCCAGCAGCTTGGGAGGGACCGGGGAGCTGTTTTTT
D gene: -; clone size: -; V gene: TRBV29-1; CDR3 length: 11; J gene: TRBJ1-2; CDR3 protein: CSAEEGYGYTF; CDR3 DNA: TGCAGCGCCGAGGAGGGGTATGGCTACACCTTC
D gene: -; clone size: -; V gene: TRBV9; CDR3 length: 14; J gene: TRBJ2-2; CDR3 protein: CASSVAVSTGELFF; CDR3 DNA: TGTGCCAGCAGCGTAGCCGTTTCCACCGGGGAGCTGTTTTTT
D gene: TRBD1; clone size: -; V gene: TRBV5-1; CDR3 length: 13; J gene: TRBJ1-2; CDR3 protein: CASSWDRGRGYTF; CDR3 DNA: TGCGCCAGCAGCTGGGACAGGGGGCGAGGCTACACCTTC
D gene: -; clone size: -; V gene: TRBV7-2; CDR3 length: 13; J gene: TRBJ2-1; CDR3 protein: CASSLVQGSEQFF; CDR3 DNA: TGTGCCAGCAGCTTAGTCCAGGGGAGCGAGCAGTTCTTC
D gene: TRBD2; clone size: once; V gene: TRBV9; CDR3 length: 20; J gene: TRBJ2-2; CDR3 protein: CASSVARLAGGYANTGELFF; CDR3 DNA: TGTGCCAGCAGCGTAGCTAGACTAGCGGGAGGGTACGCGAACACCGGGGAGCTGTTTTTT
D gene: -; clone size: -; V gene: TRBV28; CDR3 length: 13; J gene: TRBJ1-1; CDR3 protein: CASSGLWPGGTFF; CDR3 DNA: TGTGCCAGCAGTGGATTGTGGCCGGGCGGGACTTTCTTT
D gene: -; clone size: -; V gene: TRBV24-1; CDR3 length: 12; J gene: TRBJ1-2; CDR3 protein: CATSAGNYGYTF; CDR3 DNA: TGTGCCACCAGTGCCGGGAACTATGGCTACACCTTC
D gene: -; clone size: once; V gene: TRBV19; CDR3 length: 13; J gene: TRBJ1-1; CDR3 protein: CASAPGGAAEAFF; CDR3 DNA: TGTGCCAGTGCCCCGGGTGGTGCGGCTGAAGCTTTCTTT
D gene: TRBD1; clone size: few; V gene: TRBV11-2; CDR3 length: 15; J gene: TRBJ2-7; CDR3 protein: CASSLWDRGNYEQYF; CDR3 DNA: TGTGCCAGCAGCTTATGGGACAGGGGAAACTACGAGCAGTACTTC
D gene: -; clone size: -; V gene: TRBV6-2/TRBV6-3; CDR3 length: 18; J gene: TRBJ1-1; CDR3 protein: CASSYPESTRPMNTEAFF; CDR3 DNA: TGTGCCAGCAGTTACCCTGAATCGACGCGGCCCATGAACACTGAAGCTTTCTTT
D gene: -; clone size: -; V gene: TRBV5-4; CDR3 length: 15; J gene: TRBJ1-1; CDR3 protein: CASSPTAGMNTEAFF; CDR3 DNA: TGTGCCAGCAGCCCGACGGCAGGAATGAACACTGAAGCTTTCTTT
D gene: -; clone size: -; V gene: TRBV19; CDR3 length: 16; J gene: TRBJ2-1; CDR3 protein: CASSTGQSYSYNEQFF; CDR3 DNA: TGTGCCAGTAGTACAGGACAGTCCTACTCCTACAATGAGCAGTTCTTC
D gene: -; clone size: -; V gene: TRBV4-1; CDR3 length: 15; J gene: TRBJ1-2; CDR3 protein: CASSQGLQDRVGYTF; CDR3 DNA: TGCGCCAGCAGCCAGGGGTTACAGGATCGGGTCGGCTACACCTTC
D gene: TRBD2; clone size: -; V gene: TRBV9; CDR3 length: 16; J gene: TRBJ2-3; CDR3 protein: CASSAIQTSGTDTQYF; CDR3 DNA: TGTGCCAGCAGCGCTATTCAGACTAGCGGAACAGATACGCAGTATTTT